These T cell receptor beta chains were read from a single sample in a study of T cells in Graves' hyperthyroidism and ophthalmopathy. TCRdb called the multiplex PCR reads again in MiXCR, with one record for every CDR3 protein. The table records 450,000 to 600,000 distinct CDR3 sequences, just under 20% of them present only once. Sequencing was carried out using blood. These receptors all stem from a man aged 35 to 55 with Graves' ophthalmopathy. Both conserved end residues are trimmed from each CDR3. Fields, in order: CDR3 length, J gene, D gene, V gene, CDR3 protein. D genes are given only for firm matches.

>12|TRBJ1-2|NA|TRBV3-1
ASSQRAANYGYT
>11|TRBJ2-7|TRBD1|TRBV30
AGDRDRPYEQY
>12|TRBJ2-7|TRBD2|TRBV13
ASSTSGIMYEQY
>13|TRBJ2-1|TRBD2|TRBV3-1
ASSQTSGSLNEQF
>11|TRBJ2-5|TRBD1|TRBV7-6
ASGSGGVETQY
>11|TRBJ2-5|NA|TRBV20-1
SARELVEETQY
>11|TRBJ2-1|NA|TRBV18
ASSPKDTSVGF
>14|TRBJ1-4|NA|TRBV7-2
ASSLGSGQWGEKLF
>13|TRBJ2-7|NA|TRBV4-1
ASSQYEGGLYEQY
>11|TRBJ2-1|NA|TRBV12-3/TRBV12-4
ASRLDQDNEQF
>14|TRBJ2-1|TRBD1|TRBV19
ASTVYGTGIQDEQF
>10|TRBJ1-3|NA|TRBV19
ASMTYVGTIY
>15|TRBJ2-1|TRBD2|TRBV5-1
ASSSRTSGSWTNEQF
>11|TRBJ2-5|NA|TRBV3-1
ASSQTFLDSLN
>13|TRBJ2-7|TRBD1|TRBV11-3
ASSFGQGGFYEQY
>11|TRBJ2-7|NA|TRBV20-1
SARGLTAYEQY
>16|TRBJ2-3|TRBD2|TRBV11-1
ASSPLAGGPGGTDTQY
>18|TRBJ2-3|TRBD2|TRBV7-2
ASSLATTSGSGYDTDTQY
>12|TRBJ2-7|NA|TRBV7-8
ASTLATGTYEQY
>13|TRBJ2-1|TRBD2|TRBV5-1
ASSPLAGLSNEQF
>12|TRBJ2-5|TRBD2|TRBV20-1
SAREPLAEETQY
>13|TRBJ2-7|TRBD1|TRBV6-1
ASSFPGGVTSEQY
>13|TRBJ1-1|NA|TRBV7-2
ASSLMGGRNTEAF
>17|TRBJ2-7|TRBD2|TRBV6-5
ASSSHLGTSGGSSYEQY
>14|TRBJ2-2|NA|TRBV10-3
AISESRGPNTGELF
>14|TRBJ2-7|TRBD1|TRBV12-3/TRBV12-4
ASSYSWTGDIFEQY
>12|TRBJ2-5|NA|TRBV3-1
ASSQGTSTETQY
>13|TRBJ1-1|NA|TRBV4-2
ASSPWGKGNTEAF
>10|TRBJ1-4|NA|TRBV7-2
ASKRGDEKLF
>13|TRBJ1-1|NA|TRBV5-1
ASSLGGLGNTEAF
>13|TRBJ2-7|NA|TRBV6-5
ASSYSGLLTYEQY
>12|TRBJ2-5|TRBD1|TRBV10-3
AIRSGQDQETQY
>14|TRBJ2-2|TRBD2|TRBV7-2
ASSLGGGSSTGELF
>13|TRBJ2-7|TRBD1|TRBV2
ASRRPGTATYEQY
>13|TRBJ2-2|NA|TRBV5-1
ASSFAASNTGELF
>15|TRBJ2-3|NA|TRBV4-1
ASSLLVGGPKGDTQY
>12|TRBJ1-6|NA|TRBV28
ASGTGTYNSPLH
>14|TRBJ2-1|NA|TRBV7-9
ASSLGGGGAYNEQF
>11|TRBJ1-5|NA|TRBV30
AWGGFSNQPQH
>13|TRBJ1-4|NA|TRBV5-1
ASSLDGQLNEKLF
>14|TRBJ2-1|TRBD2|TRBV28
ASSSGLAGGLNEQF
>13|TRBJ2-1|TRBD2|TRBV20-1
SARSSGRTNNEQF
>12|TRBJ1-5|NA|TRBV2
ASSLQGLPGPQH
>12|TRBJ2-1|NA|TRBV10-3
AISVSPMNNEQF
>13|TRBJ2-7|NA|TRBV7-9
ASSRGGGQVYEQY
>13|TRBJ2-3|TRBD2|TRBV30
AWGLAGGSSDTQY
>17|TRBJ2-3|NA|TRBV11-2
ASSLAALPRTAIKNTQY
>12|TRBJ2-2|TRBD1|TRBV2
AIRSGTGSGELF
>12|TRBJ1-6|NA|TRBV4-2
ASNQDRSNSPLH
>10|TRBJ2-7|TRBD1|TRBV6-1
ASSDRADEQY
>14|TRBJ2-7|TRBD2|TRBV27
ASSSSPPGLGYEQY
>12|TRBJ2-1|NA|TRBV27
ASKVGGAYNEQF
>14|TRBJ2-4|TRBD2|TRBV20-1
SAGTGSGSVSNIQY